The 2 T cell receptor beta chains listed next were all sequenced from one sample in a study of technical replicates of blood from several donors (dated by TCRdb to the late 2010s). Receptor libraries were prepared by the immunoSEQ multiplex PCR assay. TCRdb took this table from immuneACCESS and kept in-frame rearrangements with V and J called. Such tables lack part of the clones; where checked against another copy, unresolved V genes explain under half of the gap, and the rest is unexplained. This sample has about 61,000 clones in its table, and 97% of those were observed once. Approximately 0.18% of the sample is in the top ten clones. Sequencing used T cells isolated from PBMCs. These receptors all come from a human donor in good health.

This sequence joins TRBV27 and TRBJ1-1, with TRBD1 identical over 7 bases. CDR3 size: 14 residues. Per germline, CDR1 MNHEY and CDR2 SMNVEV (reference sequence). V gave up 6 bases and J gave up 6 bases; unmatched junction bases: 10. CDR3 in amino acids: CASSHRQGGAEAFF. The CDR3 DNA reads TGTGCCAGCAGCCACCGACAGGGAGGCGCTGAAGCTTTCTTT.

This chain links TRBV5-1 with TRBJ2-5; D remains ambiguous. The CDR3 contains 17 residues. Germline-derived CDR1 and CDR2 are SGHRS and YFSETQ. The ends were cut back, 1 base at V and 2 bases at J, with 18 bases in the middle. CDR3 in DNA: TGCGCCAGCAGCTTGCCATTATTAAAGCTCAGGCAAGAGACCCAGTACTTC. The encoded protein is CASSLPLLKLRQETQYF.